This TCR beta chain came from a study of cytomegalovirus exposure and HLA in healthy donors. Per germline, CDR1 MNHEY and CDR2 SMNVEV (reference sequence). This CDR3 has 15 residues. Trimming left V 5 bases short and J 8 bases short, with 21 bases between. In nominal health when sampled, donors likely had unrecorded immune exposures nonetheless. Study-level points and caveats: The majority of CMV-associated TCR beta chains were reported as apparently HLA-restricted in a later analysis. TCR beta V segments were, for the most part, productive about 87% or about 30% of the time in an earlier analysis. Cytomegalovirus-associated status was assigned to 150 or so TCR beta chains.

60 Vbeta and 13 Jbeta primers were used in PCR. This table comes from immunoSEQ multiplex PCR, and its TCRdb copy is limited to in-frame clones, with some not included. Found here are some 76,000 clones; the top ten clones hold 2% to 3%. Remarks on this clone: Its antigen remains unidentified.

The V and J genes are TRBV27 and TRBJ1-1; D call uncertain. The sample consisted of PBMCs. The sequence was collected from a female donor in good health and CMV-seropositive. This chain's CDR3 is CASSPRGGIGLEAFF. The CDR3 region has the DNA TGTGCCAGCAGTCCCCGAGGAGGGATAGGTTTAGAAGCTTTCTTT.